The T cell receptor beta chain under discussion was sequenced for a study of response to subunit inactivated influenza vaccine. Study outcomes and limitations: It was suggested by the authors that few new T cells are recruited by each seasonal influenza vaccination.

Points on this clonotype: The antigen is unknown.

Germline loops: CDR1 MNHEY, CDR2 SMNVEV (reference sequence). The CDR3 contains 14 residues. V lost 8 bases and J lost 5; bases outside the gene matches: 10. MiXCR was run by TCRdb on the RT-PCR reads, yielding one entry per CDR3 protein. This table has hundreds of thousands of distinct CDR3 sequences, around a sixth appearing once. This clonotype was obtained from a man in his forties or fifties who received an inactivated influenza vaccine. The sample was PBMCs from blood, taken roughly 5 days after vaccination. The V and J genes are TRBV27 and TRBJ2-3; 7 bases agree with TRBD2. The CDR3 protein is CASVDLAGGDTQYF. The CDR3 nucleotides are TGTGCCAGCGTTGATTTAGCGGGTGGAGATACGCAGTATTTT.